This is a list of T cell receptor beta chains from one sample in a study of cytomegalovirus exposure and HLA in healthy donors. The assay was immunoSEQ multiplex PCR, and TCRdb's table has in-frame clones only and misses some. Among 100,000 to 150,000 clones listed, over 60% were seen once. Sequenced: PBMCs. The receptor source for this set is a female donor in good health and CMV-seronegative. Each CDR3 is given with its conserved first and last residue. D genes are given only for firm matches. Size tells how often a clone was seen (once, few, many) or the class of an expanded clone, and some rows leave it out.

d_call,j_call,v_call,clone_size,cdr3_nt,cdr3_aa
NA,TRBJ2-3,TRBV30,NA,TGTGCCTGGAGTTCTTCCCTCACAGATACGCAGTATTTT,CAWSSSLTDTQYF
NA,TRBJ2-1,TRBV30,NA,TGTGCCTGGGGCGCAGGAAATGAGCAGTTCTTC,CAWGAGNEQFF
NA,TRBJ1-1,TRBV7-8,NA,TGTGCCAGCAGCTTGGGAACCGGAGGGAACACTGAAGCTTTCTTT,CASSLGTGGNTEAFF
TRBD1,TRBJ1-2,TRBV19,few,TGTGCCAGTAGCGGGGGGACAGGGCACTATGGCTACACCTTC,CASSGGTGHYGYTF
TRBD2,TRBJ2-7,TRBV7-9,NA,TGTGCCAGCAGCCCCCCGGGGGGGGGATACGAGCAGTACTTC,CASSPPGGGYEQYF
TRBD1,TRBJ2-7,TRBV11-2,NA,TGTGCCAGCAGCTTCGGGACAGGATCCTACGAGCAGTACTTC,CASSFGTGSYEQYF
TRBD2,TRBJ2-5,TRBV5-1,few,TGCGCCAGTACCAACCCCGCCAGCGGGGGGATAAGAGAGACCCAGTACTTC,CASTNPASGGIRETQYF
NA,TRBJ2-7,TRBV9,NA,TGTGCCAGCAGCGTAGGACAGGCCGGGGAGCAGTACTTC,CASSVGQAGEQYF
TRBD2,TRBJ2-2,TRBV5-4,NA,TGTGCCAGCAGCCGACTAGCGGCGACCGGGGAGCTGTTTTTT,CASSRLAATGELFF
NA,TRBJ1-4,TRBV25-1,NA,TGTGCCAGCAGTGAAGACTACTCCAAACTGTTTTTT,CASSEDYSKLFF
NA,TRBJ2-2,TRBV7-9,NA,TGTGCCAGCAGCTACAAACAGGGGAACACCGGGGAGCTGTTTTTT,CASSYKQGNTGELFF
TRBD2,TRBJ2-1,TRBV7-8,NA,TGTGCCAGCAGCTTGCGGGGACTAGCGGGAGTAGAGAGGAATGAGCAGTTCTTC,CASSLRGLAGVERNEQFF
NA,TRBJ1-1,TRBV9,NA,TGTGCCAGCAGCGTAGTGCCGAGGACTGAAGCTTTCTTT,CASSVVPRTEAFF
TRBD2,TRBJ2-1,TRBV19,NA,TGTGCCAGTAGTCGCCCTCGGGGGGCTCTAGCGGGAGCTGAGCAGTTCTTC,CASSRPRGALAGAEQFF
TRBD1,TRBJ1-5,TRBV2,NA,TGTGCCAGCAGTGCCTCACAGGGGGGTCAGCCCCAGCATTTT,CASSASQGGQPQHF
TRBD1,TRBJ2-7,TRBV7-6,NA,TGTGCCAGCAGCTCAGGGACAGGGGCTTACGAGCAGTACTTC,CASSSGTGAYEQYF
NA,TRBJ2-2,TRBV30,NA,TGTGCCTGGAAGAGAGGAAGTTCGAACACCGGGGAGCTGTTTTTT,CAWKRGSSNTGELFF
TRBD2,TRBJ2-3,TRBV18,NA,TGTGCCAGCTCCCTCGGAGCGGGAAACCCCCCAGATACGCAGTATTTT,CASSLGAGNPPDTQYF
TRBD2,TRBJ2-4,TRBV5-6,few,TGTGCCAGCAGCTCCGGGACTAGACGAAACATTCAGTACTTC,CASSSGTRRNIQYF
NA,TRBJ2-5,TRBV9,NA,TGTGCCAGCAGCCCACGGTCTCGGGAGACCCAGTACTTC,CASSPRSRETQYF
TRBD2,TRBJ2-5,TRBV5-1,NA,TGCGCCAGCAGCTTGCCTCGGAATGGGACTAGCGGGGGGGCAACGGAGACCCAGTACTTC,CASSLPRNGTSGGATETQYF
TRBD2,TRBJ2-2,TRBV4-1,NA,TGCGCCAGCAGACCTCTAGCGGGGGGACCCGGGGAGCTGTTTTTT,CASRPLAGGPGELFF
TRBD1,TRBJ1-5,TRBV28,NA,TGTGCCAGCAGGGGACAGGGGGAGGGTCAGCCCCAGCATTTT,CASRGQGEGQPQHF
TRBD1,TRBJ2-2,TRBV30,NA,TGTGCCTGGCGGGGACAGCCGACCGGGGAGCTGTTTTTT,CAWRGQPTGELFF
NA,TRBJ2-2,TRBV5-1,NA,TGCGCCAGCAGCTTGCTAGGGACTCAGAACACCGGGGAGCTGTTTTTT,CASSLLGTQNTGELFF
TRBD1,TRBJ2-6,TRBV5-5,NA,TGTGCCAGCAGCCTGACAGGGCATACACGCTCTGGGGCCAACGTCCTGACTTTC,CASSLTGHTRSGANVLTF
TRBD2,TRBJ2-5,TRBV4-1,NA,TGCGCCAGCACCATGGAACTAGCGGGGGAGGGGACCCAGTACTTC,CASTMELAGEGTQYF
NA,TRBJ1-1,TRBV6-6,NA,TGTGCCAGCAGCTCTCCGACAGGCTTGACTGAAGCTTTCTTT,CASSSPTGLTEAFF
TRBD1,TRBJ2-7,TRBV6-5,NA,TGTGCCAGCAGTTACACGACAGGGGTTTCCACCTACGAGCAGTACTTC,CASSYTTGVSTYEQYF
NA,TRBJ2-7,TRBV7-2,once,TGTGCCAGCAGCTTGCTTAATCTCCGTACCTACGAGCAGTACTTC,CASSLLNLRTYEQYF
TRBD2,TRBJ2-7,TRBV11-2,NA,TGTGCCAGCAGCTTTGGTCTAGCGGGGGGTGGGGAGCAGTACTTC,CASSFGLAGGGEQYF
NA,TRBJ2-7,TRBV6-6,NA,TGTGCCAGCAGCCTTACCGGGACATCTGAATTAGGGCAGTACTTC,CASSLTGTSELGQYF
TRBD2,TRBJ2-3,TRBV7-2,NA,TGTGCCAGCAGCCATTGGGGGGAGGGTGGGGATACGCAGTATTTT,CASSHWGEGGDTQYF
NA,TRBJ1-1,TRBV5-4,NA,TGTGCCAGCAGCTTGGCCGGTACAGGGTACACTGAAGCTTTCTTT,CASSLAGTGYTEAFF
TRBD1,TRBJ2-3,TRBV9,NA,TGTGCCAGCAGCGGACAGGGCGGAGATACGCAGTATTTT,CASSGQGGDTQYF
NA,TRBJ1-2,TRBV9,NA,TGTGCCAGCAGCGTGGACAGTAACTATGGCTACACCTTC,CASSVDSNYGYTF
NA,TRBJ1-6,TRBV19,NA,TGTGCCAGTAGTACATGGACAAATTTGAATTCACCCCTCCACTTT,CASSTWTNLNSPLHF
TRBD1,TRBJ1-3,TRBV30,NA,TGTGCCTGGAGTGTTGGGACAGGGGGGGGAAACACCATATATTTT,CAWSVGTGGGNTIYF
NA,TRBJ1-2,TRBV7-8,NA,TGTGCCAGCAGCCCCACGACGGGACACACCAACTATGGCTACACCTTC,CASSPTTGHTNYGYTF
TRBD1,TRBJ1-2,TRBV18,NA,TGTGCCAGCTCACCCAGGGACAGCGGAAACTATGGCTACACCTTC,CASSPRDSGNYGYTF
NA,TRBJ2-3,TRBV19,NA,TGTGCCAGTAGCCCCCCAAGCACAGATACGCAGTATTTT,CASSPPSTDTQYF
TRBD2,TRBJ2-7,TRBV15,few,TGTGCCACCAGCAGACCCCGGACTAGATACTCCTACGAGCAGTACTTC,CATSRPRTRYSYEQYF
NA,TRBJ2-1,TRBV5-1,NA,TGCGCCAGCAGCCTAAGCGGAGGCCTCTACAATGAGCAGTTCTTC,CASSLSGGLYNEQFF
NA,TRBJ1-2,TRBV6-1,NA,TGTGCCAGCGAGGAGGGGACGGTCTATGGCTACACCTTC,CASEEGTVYGYTF
NA,TRBJ2-1,TRBV11-3,NA,TGTGCCAGCAGCCGCACCAGGGGTTCGGGCTACAATGAGCAGTTCTTC,CASSRTRGSGYNEQFF